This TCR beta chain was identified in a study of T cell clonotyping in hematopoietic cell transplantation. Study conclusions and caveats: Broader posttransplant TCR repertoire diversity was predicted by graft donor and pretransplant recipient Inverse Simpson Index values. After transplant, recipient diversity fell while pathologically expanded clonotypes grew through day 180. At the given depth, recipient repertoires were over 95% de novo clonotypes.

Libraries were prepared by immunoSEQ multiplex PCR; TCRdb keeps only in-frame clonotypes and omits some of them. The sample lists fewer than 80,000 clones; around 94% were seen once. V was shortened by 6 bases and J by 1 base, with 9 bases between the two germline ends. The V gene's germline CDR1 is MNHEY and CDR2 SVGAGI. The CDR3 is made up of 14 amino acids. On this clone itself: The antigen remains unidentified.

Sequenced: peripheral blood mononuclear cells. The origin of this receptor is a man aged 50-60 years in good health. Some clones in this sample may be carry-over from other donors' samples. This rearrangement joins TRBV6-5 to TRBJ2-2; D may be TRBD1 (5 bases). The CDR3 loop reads CASSRGQNTGELFF. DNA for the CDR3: TGTGCCAGCAGCCGTGGACAGAACACCGGGGAGCTGTTTTTT.